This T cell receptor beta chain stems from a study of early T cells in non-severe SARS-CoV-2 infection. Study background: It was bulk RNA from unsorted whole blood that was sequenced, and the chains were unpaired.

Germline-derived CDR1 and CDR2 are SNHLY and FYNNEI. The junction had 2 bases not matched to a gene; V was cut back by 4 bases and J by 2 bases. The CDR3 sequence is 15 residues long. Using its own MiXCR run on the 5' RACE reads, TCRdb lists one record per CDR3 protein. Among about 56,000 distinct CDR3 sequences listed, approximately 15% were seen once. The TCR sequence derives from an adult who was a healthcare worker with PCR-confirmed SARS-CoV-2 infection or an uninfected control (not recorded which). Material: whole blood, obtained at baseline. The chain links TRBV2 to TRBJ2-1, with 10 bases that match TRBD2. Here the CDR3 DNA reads TGTGCCAGCAGTGCTAGCGGGGGAACCTACAATGAGCAGTTCTTC. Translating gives CASSASGGTYNEQFF.